This T cell receptor beta chain came from a study of STAT5B mutations in CD4+ large granular lymphocyte leukemia. The overall study: The CDR3 'QG' motif was associated with a particular HLA allele among healthy donors.

This CDR3 contains 13 residues. Looked up from germline, CDR1 is MNHEY and CDR2 is SMNVEV (reference sequence). V was trimmed by 4 bases and J by 1 base, leaving 8 bases between them. In regard to this clone: Its antigen is as yet unknown.

Per the study methods: Lowest detectable productive clonotype frequency was 2.59 x 10-5. Data came from immunoSEQ multiplex PCR; TCRdb stores just in-frame clones and leaves some out. The V and J calls and clone size come from that table; D and trimming were worked out from the DNA. The table lists tens of thousands of clones, about 81% of them singletons. Study-level points and caveats: Patient CD4-sorted repertoires stayed more clonal than healthy ones after leukemic-clone removal.

V gene TRBV27 combines with J gene TRBJ2-7; no clear D. This receptor was taken from a human donor in good health. Sequenced material: CD4+ T cells from blood buffy coats. The CDR3 reads CASSSAGSYEQYF. As DNA, the CDR3 is TGTGCCAGCAGTTCAGCAGGTTCCTACGAGCAGTACTTC.